This passage covers 16 T cell receptor beta chains from one sample sequenced in a study of T cells in Graves' hyperthyroidism and ophthalmopathy. Authors of the study amplified TCR beta CDR3 regions from RNA transcripts. The HTBI primer set was used in a first-round RT-PCR of the TCR CDR3. TCRdb re-called the multiplex PCR reads through MiXCR, storing one row per CDR3 protein. The table shows 640,000 or so distinct CDR3 sequences, with approximately 15% occurring only once. Material: blood. Receptors were obtained from a woman aged 18-29 years with Graves' ophthalmopathy.

V is TRBV4-2 and J is TRBJ1-1; a weak D match, TRBD1 (6 bases). CDR1 is LGHNA and CDR2 is YNFKEQ in the germline V gene. Trimming stripped 1 base from V and 3 bases from J, with 18 bases between. The CDR3 extends over 17 amino acids. For the CDR3, the DNA is TGTGCCAGCAGCCAAGGGACCGGACAGCCGAGTGACACTGAAGCTTTCTTT. Protein: CASSQGTGQPSDTEAFF.

At least ten counts were recorded for this clonotype. V is TRBV11-2 and J is TRBJ1-2; no reliable D call. Per germline, CDR1 SGHAT and CDR2 FQNNGV. Trimming removed 3 bases from V and 2 bases from J, with 4 bases in between. The CDR3 loop spans 12 amino acids. CDR3 DNA sequence: TGTGCCAGCAGCTTCTTGAACTATGGCTACACCTTC. As protein: CASSFLNYGYTF.

This clonotype has more than one count but fewer than ten. One base away lies a much larger clone, so this may be a sequencing read error. The J gene is TRBJ1-1, the V gene TRBV6-2 or TRBV6-3; 8 positions agree with TRBD1. Germline V gene lookup returns CDR1 MNHEY and CDR2 SVGEGT. This CDR3 is built from 15 residues. The CDR3 loop reads CASREQGAGHTEVFF. In DNA, the CDR3 is TGTGCCAGCAGGGAGCAGGGGGCTGGGCACACTGAAGTTTTCTTT.

This clonotype was seen at least ten times. The J gene is TRBJ2-1, the V gene TRBV4-1; TRBD1 matches 8 bases. This CDR3 spans 13 amino acids. Germline CDR1 reads MGHRA; CDR2 reads YSYEKL. J was trimmed by 6 bases and V by 2 bases; bases with no gene match: 0. The CDR3 DNA sequence: TGCGCCAGCAGCCAAACAGGGGGCAATGAGCAGTTCTTC. Translating it yields CASSQTGGNEQFF.

This clonotype was seen repeatedly, ten times or more. The chain employs TRBV4-1 and TRBJ2-7, with D possibly matching TRBD2 (5 bases). V lost 2 bases to trimming and J lost 3 bases, with 17 bases between them. Germline lookup yields CDR1 MGHRA and CDR2 YSYEKL. The CDR3 is made up of 16 amino acids. Here the CDR3 reads CASSQTRWASVYEQYF. The CDR3 DNA reads as TGCGCCAGCAGCCAAACTAGATGGGCGAGTGTCTACGAGCAGTACTTC.

This clonotype was recorded many times. This sequence joins TRBV11-1 and TRBJ1-2; 10 bases match TRBD1. The CDR3 consists of 15 residues. Germline V lookup: CDR1 SGHAT, CDR2 FQDESV (reference sequence). Germline trimming cut 5 bases from V and 4 bases from J; bases unmatched to any gene: 7. CDR3 nucleotides: TGTGCCAGCAGCATTCCGGGACAGGGGATCTATGGCTACACCTTC. This sequence encodes CASSIPGQGIYGYTF.

This clonotype was counted a few times. With a much larger clone just one base away, this may be a read error. The genes are TRBV12-3 or TRBV12-4 and TRBJ2-5; 8 positions match TRBD1. The CDR3 totals 13 residues. The CDR3 spells CASTGQVQGTQYF. In nucleotides, the CDR3 is TGTGCCTCGACGGGACAGGTGCAAGGGACCCAGTACTTC.

This clonotype was detected a few times. The rearrangement uses TRBV19 and TRBJ1-2; possibly TRBD1 for D (5 bases). V gave up 3 bases and J gave up 7 bases, with 21 bases separating them. The germline gives CDR1 LNHDA, CDR2 SQIVND (reference sequence). The CDR3 sequence is 16 residues long. The CDR3 protein is CASSITGDSLRSGYTF. Here the CDR3 DNA reads TGTGCCAGTAGTATTACCGGGGACTCCTTGCGTAGTGGCTACACCTTC.

This clonotype was detected many times. The chain links TRBV12-3 or TRBV12-4 to TRBJ1-2; D might be TRBD1 (6 bases). V lost 3 bases and J 7 bases, leaving 18 bases between the germline ends. This CDR3 is 15 amino acids long. Here the CDR3 DNA reads TGTGCCAGCAGTTTCGCGAGGGCAGGGGCATCTGGCTACACCTTC. Amino acid sequence: CASSFARAGASGYTF.

The chain uses TRBV15 and TRBJ2-1; 10 nucleotides agree with TRBD1. Trimming removed 0 bases from V and 6 bases from J; junction bases left unmatched: 8. Germline V lookup: CDR1 LNHNV, CDR2 YYDKDF (reference sequence). CDR3 length equals 17 residues. DNA for the CDR3: TGTGCCACCAGCAGAGATCTTGGGACAGGGGAGGTCAATGAGCAGTTCTTC. Amino acid sequence: CATSRDLGTGEVNEQFF.

This clonotype occurred many times. CDR3 region: CASRQGADEKLFF. CDR3 nucleotides: TGCGCCAGCAGACAGGGGGCGGATGAAAAACTGTTTTTT. The chain is built from TRBV5-1 and TRBJ1-4, with TRBD1 matching 9 bases. Germline loops: CDR1 SGHRS, CDR2 YFSETQ. V lost 5 bases, J lost 6 bases, and 2 bases stayed unmatched. The CDR3 runs 13 residues.

This clonotype was observed many times. The chain uses TRBV5-1 and TRBJ2-7, with 7 bases aligning to TRBD2. The CDR3 has 15 amino acids. V gave up 4 bases and J gave up 1 base; unmatched junction bases: 8. Germline-derived CDR1 and CDR2 are SGHRS and YFSETQ. CDR3 coding DNA: TGCGCCAGCAGCCTGGCGGCGGGGGTGTCCTACGAGCAGTACTTC. Translated, it gives CASSLAAGVSYEQYF.

This clonotype was detected many times. The V gene is TRBV29-1, the J gene TRBJ2-7; 8 nucleotides match TRBD1. V dropped 6 bases and J dropped 5; count of bases not matched to a gene: 9. Germline assignment: CDR1 SQVTM and CDR2 ANQGSEA. CDR3 length: 13 residues. This CDR3 reads CSVSRTGTHEQYF. The CDR3, as DNA: TGCAGCGTCTCCCGGACAGGGACCCACGAGCAGTACTTC.

There are many counts of this clonotype. This chain uses TRBV6-1 with TRBJ2-7; D gene uncertain. V lost 6 bases and J lost 5, with 20 bases in between. This CDR3 spans 15 amino acids. Germline CDR1 is MNHNS and CDR2 is SASEGT. In DNA, the CDR3 is TGTGCCAGCAGGGAACCCCTAGGCCAAGGCGACGAGCAGTACTTC. Its translation: CASREPLGQGDEQYF.

This clonotype has a count of ten or more. This chain joins TRBV2 and TRBJ1-6, with D unclear. The CDR3 has 19 residues. Per germline, CDR1 SNHLY and CDR2 FYNNEI. Deletions cut 0 bases from V and 0 bases from J, with 15 bases between. In nucleotides, the CDR3 is TGTGCCAGCAGTGAAGCGGGTGGATTCAGCGGCTCCTATAATTCACCCCTCCACTTT. It codes for CASSEAGGFSGSYNSPLHF.

The V call is TRBV7-9, the J call TRBJ1-4, with 10 bases matching TRBD1. J lost 6 bases, V lost 5 bases, and 12 bases had no gene match. From germline, CDR1 is SEHNR and CDR2 FQNEAQ (reference sequence). The CDR3 has 17 amino acids. The CDR3 is CASSPRPWDRGDEKLFF. The CDR3 DNA follows: TGTGCCAGCAGCCCGAGACCTTGGGACAGGGGAGATGAAAAACTGTTTTTT.